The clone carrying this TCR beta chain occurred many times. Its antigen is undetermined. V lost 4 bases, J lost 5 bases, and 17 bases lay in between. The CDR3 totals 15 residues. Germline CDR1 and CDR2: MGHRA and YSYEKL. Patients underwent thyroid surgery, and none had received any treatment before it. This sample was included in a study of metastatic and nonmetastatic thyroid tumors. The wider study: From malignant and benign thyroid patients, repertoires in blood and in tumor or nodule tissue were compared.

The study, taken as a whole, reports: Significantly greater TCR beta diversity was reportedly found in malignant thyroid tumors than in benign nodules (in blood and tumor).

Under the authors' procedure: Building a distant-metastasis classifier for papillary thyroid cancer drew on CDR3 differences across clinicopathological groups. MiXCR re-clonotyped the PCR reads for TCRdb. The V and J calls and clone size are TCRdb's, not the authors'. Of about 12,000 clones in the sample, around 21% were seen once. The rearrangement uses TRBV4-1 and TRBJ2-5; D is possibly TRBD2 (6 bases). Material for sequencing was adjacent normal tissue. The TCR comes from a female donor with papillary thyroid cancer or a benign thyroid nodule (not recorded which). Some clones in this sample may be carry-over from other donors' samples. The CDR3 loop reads CASSLSSSEWETQYF. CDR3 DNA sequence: TGCGCCAGCAGCCTGAGTTCTAGCGAATGGGAGACCCAGTACTTC.